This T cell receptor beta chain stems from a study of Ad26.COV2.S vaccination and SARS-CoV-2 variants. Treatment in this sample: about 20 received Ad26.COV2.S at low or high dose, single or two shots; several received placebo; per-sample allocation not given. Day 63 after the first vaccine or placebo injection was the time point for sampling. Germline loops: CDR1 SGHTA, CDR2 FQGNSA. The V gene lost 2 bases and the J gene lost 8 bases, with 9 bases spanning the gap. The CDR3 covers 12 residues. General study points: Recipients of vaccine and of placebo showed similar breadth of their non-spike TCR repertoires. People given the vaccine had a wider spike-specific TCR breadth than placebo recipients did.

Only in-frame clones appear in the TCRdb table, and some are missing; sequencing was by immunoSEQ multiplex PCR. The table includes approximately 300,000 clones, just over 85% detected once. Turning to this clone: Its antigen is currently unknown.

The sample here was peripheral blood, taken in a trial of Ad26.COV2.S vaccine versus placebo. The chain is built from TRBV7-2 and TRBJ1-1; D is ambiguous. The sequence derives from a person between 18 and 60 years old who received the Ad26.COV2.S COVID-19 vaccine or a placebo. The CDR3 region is CASSLRRWEAFF. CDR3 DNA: TGTGCCAGCAGCTTACGGAGGTGGGAAGCTTTCTTT.